These 22 T cell receptor beta chains came from one sample sequenced in a study of shared clonotypes between healthy human individuals. Method: immunoSEQ multiplex PCR; TCRdb's copy keeps in-frame clones and lacks some. The sample yields 2 million to 3 million clones, 93% seen once. Sequenced material: naive CD4+ T cells from PBMCs. The subset here: CD45RA+ positively selected. All receptors derive from a man aged 18 to 35 in good health. Some clones in this sample may be carry-over from other donors' samples.

The J gene is TRBJ2-2, the V gene TRBV6-4; TRBD2 matches at 10 bases. Unmatched junction bases numbered 11, after V lost 4 bases and J lost 6 bases. This CDR3 contains 17 residues. CDR1 is MRHNA and CDR2 is SNTAGT in the germline V gene. The CDR3 spells CASSASGGTSAAGELFF. The DNA for the CDR3 is TGTGCCAGCAGTGCCTCGGGCGGGACTAGCGCCGCCGGGGAGCTGTTTTTT.

The gene calls are TRBV4-1 and TRBJ2-7; TRBD2 is a possible D gene (7 bases). CDR1 is MGHRA and CDR2 is YSYEKL in the germline V gene. V lost 2 bases to trimming and J lost 4 bases, with 21 bases between them. The CDR3 loop spans 17 amino acids. The CDR3 DNA is TGCGCCAGCAGCCAACCATCCGAGGGGGGGGTAAGGTACGAGCAGTACTTC. Amino acid sequence: CASSQPSEGGVRYEQYF.

The rearrangement links TRBV6-5 to TRBJ1-2; the D gene is possibly TRBD1 (5 bases). Per the germline V gene, CDR1 is MNHEY and CDR2 is SVGAGI. This CDR3 region has 13 residues. V was trimmed by 2 bases and J by 8 bases, leaving 12 bases between them. The CDR3 nucleotides are TGTGCCAGCAGTTACGGGGCAGCCCAAGGCTACACCTTC. This gives the protein CASSYGAAQGYTF.

Written as DNA, the CDR3 is TGTGCCAGCAGCTCCAGGGGGGACAGGCCGCTGGGGGTCAATGAGCAGTTCTTC. This encodes CASSSRGDRPLGVNEQFF. V and J are TRBV11-3 and TRBJ2-1; 8 bases fit TRBD1. The junction had 17 bases not matched to a gene; V was cut back by 4 bases and J by 6 bases. CDR1 SGHNT and CDR2 YENEEA come from the germline V gene. The CDR3 totals 18 residues.

CDR3 amino acids: CASSVRTGGATGNTIYF. The DNA of the CDR3 is TGCGCCAGCAGCGTACGGACAGGGGGCGCAACGGGAAACACCATATATTTT. The chain uses TRBV5-1 and TRBJ1-3; TRBD1 matches at 11 bases. Germline trimming cut 4 bases from V and 4 bases from J; bases unmatched to any gene: 10. The CDR3 extends over 17 amino acids. Germline V gives CDR1 SGHRS, CDR2 YFSETQ.

The table lists this clone with a few counts. This chain links TRBV28 with TRBJ1-1; D gene unclear. Deletions cut 2 bases from V and 2 bases from J, with 6 bases between. The CDR3 contains 13 residues. Germline V lookup: CDR1 MDHEN, CDR2 SYDVKM. This CDR3 reads CASSLQINTEAFF. The CDR3 DNA sequence: TGTGCCAGCAGTTTACAGATAAACACTGAAGCTTTCTTT.

This clone showed up just once. The sample has other DNA sequences that encode this CDR3 too. This chain joins TRBV28 and TRBJ1-5; D is perhaps TRBD1 (6 bases). The ends were cut back, 6 bases at V and 2 bases at J, with 11 bases in the middle. The germline gives CDR1 MDHEN, CDR2 SYDVKM. The length of the CDR3 is 14 residues. The CDR3 bases are TGTGCCAGCAGCAGGGGATTCGGCAATCAGCCCCAGCATTTT. It codes for CASSRGFGNQPQHF.

V usage is TRBV7-9 and J usage is TRBJ2-5; TRBD1 agrees at 8 bases. This CDR3 comprises 14 residues. Looked up from germline, CDR1 is SEHNR and CDR2 is FQNEAQ (reference sequence). V lost 5 bases to trimming and J lost 1 base; unmatched junction nucleotides: 3. CDR3 bases: TGTGCCAGCAGCCGGACAGGGTCCCAAGAGACCCAGTACTTC. Translation: CASSRTGSQETQYF.

The V and J genes are TRBV7-2 and TRBJ1-2; maybe TRBD1 (6 bases). Germline V lookup: CDR1 SGHTA, CDR2 FQGNSA. CDR3 length equals 13 residues. Trimming took 6 bases from V and 4 from J, leaving 12 bases between them. CDR3 loop: CASSFPGAYGYTF. CDR3 coding DNA: TGTGCCAGCAGTTTCCCAGGGGCCTATGGCTACACCTTC.

The CDR3 coding sequence is TGTGCCAGCAGTTTATTGGGACAGCTCTCTGGGGCCAACGTCCTGACTTTC. This gives the protein CASSLLGQLSGANVLTF. The chain couples TRBV28 to TRBJ2-6, with 7 bases aligning to TRBD1. Per the germline V gene, CDR1 is MDHEN and CDR2 is SYDVKM. V gave up 1 base and J gave up 0 bases; unmatched junction bases: 3. The length of the CDR3 is 17 residues.

This chain links TRBV11-2 with TRBJ1-4; D possibly corresponds to TRBD1 (6 bases). This CDR3 comprises 14 residues. Germline CDR1 SGHAT, CDR2 FQNNGV. V lost 5 bases and J lost 4, with 11 bases in between. Here the CDR3 reads CASSRTVHNEKLFF. As DNA, the CDR3 is TGTGCCAGCAGCAGGACAGTTCATAATGAAAAACTGTTTTTT.

A few counts support this clone. The gene calls are TRBV15 and TRBJ1-1; TRBD1 matches 7 bases. J gave up 7 bases and V 3 bases, and 8 bases lay outside the gene matches. The CDR3 is 14 residues long. Germline V lookup: CDR1 LNHNV, CDR2 YYDKDF (reference sequence). The CDR3 loop reads CATSSRQGVNEAFF. The CDR3 DNA follows: TGTGCCACCAGCAGCCGGCAGGGGGTAAATGAAGCTTTCTTT.

This rearrangement joins TRBV5-4 to TRBJ2-4, with D maybe TRBD1 (6 bases). Trimming took off 4 bases at V and 8 bases at J, with 19 bases between the two ends. The CDR3 is made up of 15 amino acids. CDR1 SGHNT and CDR2 YYREEE come from the germline V gene (reference sequence). CDR3 bases: TGTGCCAGCAGCCCCGTTGGCGACAGGAACGACATTCAGTACTTC. Encoded protein: CASSPVGDRNDIQYF.

The V and J genes are TRBV28 and TRBJ2-1; 14 positions agree with TRBD2. V trimming: 3 bases; J trimming: 8 bases; junction bases outside the gene matches: 6. The CDR3 is made up of 16 amino acids. Germline V lookup: CDR1 MDHEN, CDR2 SYDVKM. The CDR3 here is CASSLRGLAGVDEQFF. The DNA for the CDR3 is TGTGCCAGCAGTTTGAGGGGACTAGCGGGAGTGGATGAGCAGTTCTTC.

The chain uses TRBV7-2 and TRBJ2-2; the D gene is possibly TRBD2 (7 bases). V was pared by 1 base and J by 6 bases, with 18 bases between. The CDR3 is 17 residues long. The germline V gene has CDR1 SGHTA and CDR2 FQGNSA. The CDR3 spells CASSLGSRGALAGELFF. CDR3 nucleotide sequence: TGTGCCAGCAGCTTAGGGTCACGGGGGGCGCTAGCCGGGGAGCTGTTTTTT.

The CDR3 here is CAIRGGVNEQFF. The DNA of the CDR3 is TGTGCCATCAGAGGAGGTGTCAATGAGCAGTTCTTC. The chain couples TRBV10-3 to TRBJ2-1, with D maybe TRBD2 (5 bases). V lost 6 bases to trimming and J lost 6 bases, with 9 bases between them. Germline V gene data show CDR1 as ENHRY and CDR2 as SYGVKD. CDR3 length equals 12 residues.

As to this clone: Other DNA sequences in the same sample also yield this CDR3. This chain uses TRBV18 with TRBJ2-7, with TRBD2 matching over 7 bases. Trimming removed 2 bases from V and 2 bases from J; junction bases left unmatched: 3. This CDR3 has 14 residues. Per the germline V gene, CDR1 is KGHSH and CDR2 is LQKENI. The CDR3 DNA sequence: TGTGCCAGCTCACCAGAGGGGAGGGCCTACGAGCAGTACTTC. Protein product: CASSPEGRAYEQYF.

In DNA form, the CDR3 reads TGCGCCAGCAGCTTGGGACTAGCGGGAGGGCGGAATTACGAGCAGTACTTC. This translates into CASSLGLAGGRNYEQYF. The V gene is TRBV5-1, the J gene TRBJ2-7, with 14 bases fitting TRBD2. The CDR3 totals 17 residues. V was pared by 0 bases and J by 4 bases, with 6 bases of the junction left unmatched. Looked up from germline, CDR1 is SGHRS and CDR2 is YFSETQ. Looking up the rest from reference TRBV5-1 and TRBJ2-7 gives the full variable domain: KAGVTQTPRYLIKTRGQQVTLSCSPISGHRSVSWYQQTPGQGLQFLFEYFSETQRNKGNFPGRFSGRQFSNSRSEMNVSTLELGDSALYLCASSLGLAGGRNYEQYFGPGTRLTVT.

The V and J genes are TRBV9 and TRBJ2-5, with 7 positions matching TRBD1. The CDR3 is 14 residues long. The V gene's germline CDR1 is SGDLS and CDR2 YYNGEE. V was clipped by 0 bases and J by 6 bases; unmatched bases: 5. The CDR3 DNA reads TGTGCCAGCAGCGTAGTAGGGGGCATGCAGACCCAGTACTTC. It translates to CASSVVGGMQTQYF.

V gene TRBV29-1 combines with J gene TRBJ2-3; perhaps TRBD2 as D (5 bases). The CDR3 totals 14 residues. Trimming stripped 6 bases from V and 5 bases from J, with 18 bases between. Germline V gene lookup returns CDR1 SQVTM and CDR2 ANQGSEA. Written as DNA, the CDR3 is TGCAGCGTGGTTGGGCCAGTACGGGGAGATACGCAGTATTTT. Amino acid sequence: CSVVGPVRGDTQYF.

The J gene is TRBJ2-3, the V gene TRBV6-1; D is unresolved. CDR1 is MNHNS, CDR2 SASEGT, per germline. V dropped 4 bases and J dropped 0 bases, with 8 bases sitting between them. This CDR3 region has 14 residues. CDR3 sequence reads: CASSVGLSTDTQYF. In DNA form, the CDR3 reads TGTGCCAGCAGTGTCGGGCTCAGCACAGATACGCAGTATTTT.

Comments on this clone: Other nucleotide sequences in the sample specify the same CDR3. The gene calls are TRBV27 and TRBJ2-7; no firm D call. CDR1 and CDR2 from the germline V gene are MNHEY and SMNVEV (reference sequence). The CDR3 is made up of 13 amino acids. Trimming left V 2 bases short and J 2 bases short, with 7 bases between. The CDR3 DNA is TGTGCCAGCAGTTTACGCCGTACCTACGAGCAGTACTTC. Translation: CASSLRRTYEQYF.